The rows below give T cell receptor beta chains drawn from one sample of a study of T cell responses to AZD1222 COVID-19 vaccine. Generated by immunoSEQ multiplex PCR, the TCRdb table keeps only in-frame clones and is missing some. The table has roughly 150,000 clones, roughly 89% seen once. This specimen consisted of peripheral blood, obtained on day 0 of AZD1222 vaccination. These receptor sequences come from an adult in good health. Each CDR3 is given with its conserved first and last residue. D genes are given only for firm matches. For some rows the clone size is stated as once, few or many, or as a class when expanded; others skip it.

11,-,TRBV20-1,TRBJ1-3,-,TGCAGTGCTGCGTCTGGAAACACCATATATTTT,CSAASGNTIYF
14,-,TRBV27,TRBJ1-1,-,TGTGCCAGCAGTTTTAGGGGGTTGGACACTGAAGCTTTCTTT,CASSFRGLDTEAFF
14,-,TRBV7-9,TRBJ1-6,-,TGTGCCAGCAGCTTTGGGGGCCGGAATTCACCCCTCCACTTT,CASSFGGRNSPLHF
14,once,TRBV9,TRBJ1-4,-,TGTGCCAGCAGCGTAAGCAGGATGGATGAAAAACTGTTTTTT,CASSVSRMDEKLFF
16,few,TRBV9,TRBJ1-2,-,TGTGCCAGCAGCGACCCCGGACGGGCAAATAACTATGGCTACACCTTC,CASSDPGRANNYGYTF
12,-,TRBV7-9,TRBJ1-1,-,TGTGCCAGCAGCTTTGAGAGGACTGAAGCTTTCTTT,CASSFERTEAFF
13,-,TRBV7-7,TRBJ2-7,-,TGTGCCAGCAGCTTAGGATTGGTCTACGAGCAGTACTTC,CASSLGLVYEQYF
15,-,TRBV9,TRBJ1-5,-,TGTGCCAGCAGCGGTTACGGGGCTTATAATCAGCCCCAGCATTTT,CASSGYGAYNQPQHF
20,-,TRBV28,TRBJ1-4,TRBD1,TGTGCCAGCAGTCTGGAACCGGCGTGGGACAGACGCCTGACTAATGAAAAACTGTTTTTT,CASSLEPAWDRRLTNEKLFF
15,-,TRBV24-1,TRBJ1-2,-,TGTGCCACCAGTGATCCCGGGAGCGGGGACTATGGCTACACCTTC,CATSDPGSGDYGYTF
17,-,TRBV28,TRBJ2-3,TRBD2,TGTGTCAGCACCCCGGGGGGACTAGCGGGCCGCACAGATACGCAGTATTTT,CVSTPGGLAGRTDTQYF
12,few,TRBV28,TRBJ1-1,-,TGTGCCAGCAGCTTACTACAGGGTGAGGCTTTCTTT,CASSLLQGEAFF